The 8 T cell receptor beta chains listed next were all sequenced from one sample in a study of T cells in Graves' hyperthyroidism and ophthalmopathy. The TCR beta CDR3 regions underwent amplification using RNA transcripts as the source. Initially, a first-round RT-PCR of the TCR CDR3 employed the HTBI primer set. TCRdb itself ran the multiplex PCR reads through MiXCR, one entry per CDR3 protein. Of more than 450,000 distinct CDR3 sequences in the sample, about 20% were seen once. The sequencing input was blood. These receptors all stem from a man aged 40-50 years with Graves' ophthalmopathy.

Regarding this clonotype: Lacking the conserved final phenylalanine or tryptophan, this CDR3 likely reflects a read error. The V call is TRBV6-1, the J call TRBJ1-6; D gene ambiguous. Between the trimmed V and J ends, which lost 6 bases and 5 bases, there was a span of 14 bases. In germline, CDR1 is MNHNS, CDR2 SASEGT. The CDR3 extends over 15 amino acids. CDR3: CASRGRRLNNSPLHL. The CDR3 coding sequence is TGTGCCAGCAGAGGACGGCGACTCAATAATTCACCCCTCCACCTT.

This clonotype was picked up many times. The chain combines TRBV7-8 with TRBJ2-5; possibly TRBD1 or TRBD2 for D (6 bases each). This CDR3 is 14 amino acids long. Germline CDR1 and CDR2: SGHVS and FQNEAQ. V was trimmed by 5 bases and J by 4 bases, leaving 14 bases between them. CDR3 region: CASSPRGTRETQYF. In nucleotides, the CDR3 is TGTGCCAGCAGCCCTCGGGGGACACGAGAGACCCAGTACTTC. The full variable domain, rest sourced from reference TRBV7-8 and TRBJ2-5, is GAGVSQSPRYKVAKRGQDVALRCDPISGHVSLFWYQQALGQGPEFLTYFQNEAQLDKSGLPSDRFFAERPEGSVSTLKIQRTQQEDSAVYLCASSPRGTRETQYFGPGTRLLVL.

This clonotype was seen repeatedly, ten times or more. The CDR3 reads CASSLAYSAYNEQFF. The CDR3 coding sequence is TGTGCCAGCAGCTTAGCTTATAGCGCCTACAATGAGCAGTTCTTC. V is TRBV13 and J is TRBJ2-1; D may be TRBD2 (5 bases). Trimming cost V 1 base and J 2 bases, with 9 bases left between them. Germline CDR1 and CDR2: PRHDT and FYEKMQ (reference sequence). CDR3 length: 15 amino acids. The whole variable domain, filled in from reference TRBV13 and TRBJ2-1, reads AAGVIQSPRHLIKEKRETATLKCYPIPRHDTVYWYQQGPGQDPQFLISFYEKMQSDKGSIPDRFSAQQFSDYHSELNMSSLELGDSALYFCASSLAYSAYNEQFFGPGTRLTVL.

This chain joins TRBV15 and TRBJ1-4, with unresolved D. Trimming removed 4 bases at V and 7 bases at J, with 16 bases between. In germline, CDR1 is LNHNV, CDR2 YYDKDF (reference sequence). The CDR3 loop spans 15 amino acids. The CDR3 spells CATSTNPEGTEKLFF. The DNA for the CDR3 is TGTGCCACCAGCACTAACCCGGAGGGAACTGAAAAACTGTTTTTT. Full variable domain (rest looked up from reference TRBV15 and TRBJ1-4): DAMVIQNPRYQVTQFGKPVTLSCSQTLNHNVMYWYQQKSSQAPKLLFHYYDKDFNNEADTPDNFQSRRPNTSFCFLDIRSPGLGDTAMYLCATSTNPEGTEKLFFGSGTQLSVL.

This clonotype was observed at least ten times. The genes are TRBV28 and TRBJ2-1; 8 bases agree with TRBD2. In germline, CDR1 is MDHEN, CDR2 SYDVKM. The CDR3 runs to 16 residues. J was trimmed by 5 bases and V by 2 bases; bases with no gene match: 8. Here the CDR3 reads CASSLIEGAGDNEQFF. CDR3 DNA sequence: TGTGCCAGCAGTTTAATCGAAGGAGCGGGGGACAATGAGCAGTTCTTC.

This clonotype was observed a few times. The chain carries TRBV6-1 and TRBJ2-7; D not resolved. This CDR3 has 13 residues. Trimming took 6 bases from V and 0 from J, leaving 9 bases between them. The germline V gene encodes CDR1 MNHNS and CDR2 SASEGT. In DNA form, the CDR3 reads TGTGCCAGCAGCTCGACGGTCTCCTACGAGCAGTACTTC. Protein product: CASSSTVSYEQYF.

This clonotype was observed many times. The gene calls are TRBV2 and TRBJ1-5; no definite D call. CDR1 is SNHLY, CDR2 FYNNEI, per germline. Trimming cost V 6 bases and J 5 bases, with 14 bases left between them. The CDR3 length is 14 residues. The CDR3 nucleotides are TGTGCCAGCAGGGGCCCCGGTCCTTATCAGCCCCAGCATTTT. This sequence encodes CASRGPGPYQPQHF.

V gene TRBV6-1 combines with J gene TRBJ2-5; D is uncertain. Trimming took off 6 bases at V and 3 bases at J, with 11 bases between the two ends. Germline values: CDR1 MNHNS, CDR2 SASEGT. The CDR3 is 13 residues long. The CDR3 DNA sequence: TGTGCCAGCAGCGGGTGGGGTAAAGAGACCCAGTACTTC. Protein sequence: CASSGWGKETQYF.